Listed below are T cell receptor beta chains from one sample, sequenced in a study of metastatic and nonmetastatic thyroid tumors. TCRdb re-processed the PCR reads through MiXCR. The table lists roughly 59,000 clones, roughly 16% of them singletons. Sequences were obtained from blood. Receptors originate from a male donor with papillary thyroid cancer or a benign thyroid nodule (not recorded which). Some clones in this sample may be carry-over from other donors' samples. The CDR3 runs from the conserved cysteine through the conserved F or W. D genes are given only for firm matches. Clone size is given for some rows only: seen once, a few or many times, or a class if the clone is expanded.

d_call	v_call	clone_size	j_call	cdr3_aa	cdr3_nt
-	TRBV10-3	many	TRBJ2-5	CAISDSNLAETQYF	TGTGCCATCAGTGACTCTAACCTAGCGGAGACCCAGTACTTC
-	TRBV24-1	many	TRBJ1-5	CATSDHRTASNQPQHF	TGTGCCACCAGTGATCATAGGACAGCGAGCAATCAGCCCCAGCATTTT
-	TRBV2	many	TRBJ1-2	CASSEVSLNYGYTF	TGTGCCAGCAGTGAAGTTAGCCTTAACTATGGCTACACCTTC
-	TRBV27	-	TRBJ1-2	CASSFGGDGYTF	TGTGCCAGCAGTTTTGGGGGGGATGGCTACACCTTC
-	TRBV7-7	many	TRBJ2-3	CASSSGLSTDTQYF	TGTGCTAGCAGCTCAGGACTCAGCACAGATACGCAGTATTTT
-	TRBV4-3	many	TRBJ1-2	CASSQVGEGYTF	TGCGCCAGCAGCCAAGTAGGGGAGGGCTACACCTTC
TRBD2	TRBV20-1	many	TRBJ2-1	CSGLASGRIRAFNEQFF	TGCAGTGGCCTGGCTAGCGGACGGATTAGAGCCTTTAATGAGCAGTTCTTC
-	TRBV12-3/TRBV12-4	few	TRBJ2-7	CASSFRVSSYEQYF	TGTGCCAGCAGTTTCCGGGTGTCCTCCTACGAGCAGTACTTC
-	TRBV6-2/TRBV6-3	many	TRBJ2-7	CASRDTSYEQYF	TGTGCCAGCAGGGACACCTCCTACGAGCAGTACTTC
TRBD1	TRBV27	-	TRBJ1-2	CASILAMGTATSYVYTF	TGTGCCAGCATTTTAGCAATGGGGACAGCCACCTCCTATGTCTACACCTTT
-	TRBV6-1	few	TRBJ2-2	CESSSDAGTVRELFF	TGTGAAAGCAGCTCGGACGCCGGCACCGTAAGGGAGCTGTTTTTT
TRBD2	TRBV28	many	TRBJ2-1	CASGSSGGPIYNEQFF	TGTGCCAGCGGAAGTAGCGGGGGGCCTATATACAATGAGCAGTTCTTC
-	TRBV28	many	TRBJ1-2	CASRPDLGDGYTF	TGTGCCAGCAGGCCCGATCTCGGGGATGGCTACACCTTC
TRBD1	TRBV10-3	-	TRBJ1-5	CAMSQGATQHKHF	TGTGCCATGAGCCAGGGGGCTACTCAGCACAAGCATTTT
-	TRBV14	few	TRBJ2-5	CASSQVVRARETQYF	TGTGCCAGCAGCCAAGTTGTAAGGGCTAGGGAGACCCAGTACTTC
-	TRBV19	-	TRBJ1-1	CASSKQANTEAFF	TGTGCCAGTAGCAAACAGGCGAACACTGAAGCTTTCTTT
TRBD1	TRBV5-6	many	TRBJ2-7	CASRLTGTGYSYEQYF	TGTGCCAGCAGACTGACCGGGACAGGTTACTCCTACGAGCAGTACTTC
TRBD2	TRBV5-4	many	TRBJ2-1	CASSPLAGDGEQFF	TGTGCCAGCAGCCCTCTAGCGGGAGATGGTGAGCAGTTCTTC
TRBD2	TRBV12-3/TRBV12-4	medium-sized	TRBJ2-7	CASSPDPLGTSGYEQYF	TGTGCCAGCAGCCCCGACCCCCTGGGGACTAGCGGGTACGAGCAGTACTTC
TRBD2	TRBV6-1	many	TRBJ2-2	CASSPRGGELAGELFF	TGTGCCAGCAGTCCCCGCGGGGGGGAACTGGCCGGGGAGCTGTTTTTT
-	TRBV29-1	many	TRBJ2-3	CSVIDGIAQYF	TGCAGCGTTATAGATGGGATAGCGCAGTATTTT
-	TRBV5-1	-	TRBJ1-3	CASSLLFQGTGNTIYF	TGCGCCAGCAGCCTTCTATTCCAGGGTACAGGAAACACCATATATTTT
-	TRBV20-1	many	TRBJ2-1	CSAPLRNEQFF	TGCAGTGCCCCGCTCCGGAATGAGCAGTTCTTC
-	TRBV12-3/TRBV12-4	-	TRBJ1-2	CASSPSRTCHGYTF	TGTGCCAGCAGTCCCTCCCGGACATGTCATGGCTACACCTTC
TRBD1	TRBV2	many	TRBJ1-6	CASSERDSRNNSPLHF	TGTGCCAGCAGTGAAAGGGACAGCCGAAATAATTCACCCCTCCACTTT
-	TRBV6-1	many	TRBJ1-3	CASSGTVSGNTIYF	TGTGCCAGCAGTGGGACGGTCTCTGGAAACACCATATATTTT
-	TRBV20-1	many	TRBJ1-5	CSASPEWGFGNQPQHF	TGCAGTGCTAGCCCCGAATGGGGGTTCGGCAATCAGCCCCAGCATTTT
TRBD2	TRBV6-2/TRBV6-3	many	TRBJ2-1	CASSYSTSGRNEQFF	TGTGCCAGCAGTTACTCGACTAGCGGGAGGAATGAGCAGTTCTTC
-	TRBV28	-	TRBJ1-5	CASMPDGGWSQPQHF	TGTGCCAGCATGCCGGACGGGGGATGGAGTCAGCCCCAGCATTTT
-	TRBV19	few	TRBJ1-5	CVSSSGHGESQPQHF	TGTGTCAGTAGTTCGGGACATGGGGAGAGCCAGCCCCAGCATTTT
-	TRBV9	many	TRBJ1-2	CASSVDGQGNYGYTF	TGTGCCAGCAGCGTAGATGGGCAGGGAAACTATGGCTACACCTTC
TRBD2	TRBV11-1	many	TRBJ2-3	CASSLGASGRATDTQYF	TGTGCCAGCAGCTTGGGGGCTAGCGGGAGGGCCACAGATACGCAGTATTTT
TRBD2	TRBV29-1	-	TRBJ2-7	CSVGGGTVSYDQYF	TGCAGCGTTGGGGGGGGGACGGTTTCCTACGATCAGTACTTC
-	TRBV6-1	many	TRBJ1-5	CASRRAVNQPQHF	TGTGCCAGCAGACGGGCCGTCAATCAGCCCCAGCATTTT
TRBD2	TRBV20-1	many	TRBJ2-1	CSARISAGAFNEQFF	TGCAGTGCTAGAATCTCAGCGGGAGCCTTCAATGAGCAGTTCTTC
-	TRBV24-1	many	TRBJ1-3	CATSGEGSGNTIYF	TGTGCCACCAGTGGGGAGGGGTCCGGAAACACCATATATTTT
TRBD1	TRBV9	many	TRBJ1-2	CASSVTGTGFGYTF	TGTGCCAGCAGCGTGACCGGGACAGGGTTTGGCTACACCTTC
-	TRBV12-3/TRBV12-4	few	TRBJ1-2	CASSPPNDNYCYTF	TGTGCCAGCAGCCCCCCGAATGATAACTATTGCTACACCTTC
-	TRBV6-2/TRBV6-3	-	TRBJ1-5	CASAVEDSGLSNQPHHF	TGTGCCAGCGCGGTAGAGGACAGCGGGCTGAGCAATCAGCCCCATCATTTT
-	TRBV27	many	TRBJ1-2	CASNLFQGRYGYTF	TGTGCCAGCAATTTATTCCAGGGGAGGTATGGCTACACCTTC
-	TRBV29-1	many	TRBJ2-1	CSVEDGVHYNEQFF	TGCAGCGTTGAAGATGGGGTCCACTACAATGAGCAGTTCTTC
-	TRBV6-1	few	TRBJ2-2	CASSEGAGVSTWELFF	TGTGCCAGCAGTGAGGGGGCGGGCGTGAGCACCTGGGAGCTGTTTTTT
-	TRBV20-1	-	TRBJ1-5	CSAPPGHSNHPQHF	TGCAGTGCTCCCCCGGGACATAGCAATCATCCCCAGCATTTT
TRBD1	TRBV2	many	TRBJ2-7	CASSGTGPVYEQYF	TGTGCCAGCAGCGGGACAGGACCTGTCTACGAGCAGTACTTC
TRBD1	TRBV4-2	many	TRBJ2-1	CASSQQPGTGVNNEQFF	TGTGCCAGCAGCCAACAGCCCGGGACAGGGGTTAACAATGAGCAGTTCTTC
TRBD2	TRBV7-2	many	TRBJ2-3	CASSFGGGASDTQYF	TGTGCCAGCAGCTTCGGCGGGGGGGCCTCAGATACGCAGTATTTT
TRBD2	TRBV4-3	many	TRBJ2-1	CASSQPTSGSNEQFF	TGCGCCAGCAGCCAACCTACTAGCGGGAGCAATGAGCAGTTCTTC
-	TRBV14	many	TRBJ2-7	CASSQTGTAYEQYF	TGTGCCAGCAGCCAAACAGGGACCGCTTACGAGCAGTACTTC
-	TRBV18	many	TRBJ1-2	CASSRPQSGYTF	TGTGCCAGCTCACGACCCCAAAGTGGCTACACCTTC
TRBD2	TRBV6-1	-	TRBJ2-2	CASSVSLAGNTGELFF	TGTGCCAGCAGTGTGAGTCTAGCGGGGAACACCGGGGAGCTGTTTTTT
-	TRBV3-1	many	TRBJ2-7	CASSQVGQQYF	TGTGCCAGCAGCCAAGTGGGACAGCAGTACTTC
TRBD1	TRBV10-3	once	TRBJ2-2	CAISDNLGQGALGVELFF	TGTGCCATCAGTGATAATCTGGGACAGGGGGCTTTAGGCGTTGAGCTGTTTTTT
-	TRBV9	many	TRBJ2-5	CASSVGGTQETQYF	TGTGCCAGCAGCGTCGGGGGCACCCAAGAGACCCAGTACTTC
TRBD2	TRBV12-3/TRBV12-4	many	TRBJ2-1	CASGTSGGLSYNEQFF	TGTGCCAGTGGGACTAGCGGGGGGCTCTCCTACAATGAGCAGTTCTTC
-	TRBV6-1	many	TRBJ2-7	CASRARDGGYEQYF	TGTGCCAGCAGAGCCCGGGACGGGGGCTACGAGCAGTACTTC